What follows is one T cell receptor (beta chain) and its context. This record belongs to a study of technical replicates of blood from several donors. Profiled with immunoSEQ multiplex PCR; TCRdb holds only in-frame clones, not every one. Of around 80,000 clones in the sample, approximately 91% were seen once. In germline, CDR1 is SGHNT, CDR2 YENEEA. The CDR3 has 16 amino acids. After removal of 0 bases from V and 4 bases from J, the junction contained 8 bases not matched to a gene. J is TRBJ2-7 and V is TRBV11-3, with 8 bases lining up with TRBD2. Sample: T cells isolated from PBMCs. The TCR comes from a human donor in good health. The CDR3 spells CASSLESGRGTYEQYF. The CDR3 nucleotides read TGTGCCAGCAGCTTAGAAAGCGGGAGAGGGACTTACGAGCAGTACTTC.